This TCR beta chain was captured in a study of control samples from healthy donors and cancer patients. TCRdb's table, derived via immunoSEQ multiplex PCR, lists solely in-frame clones and lacks some. The sample consists of about 160,000 clones, less than 95% of them appearing once. Trimming took off 0 bases at V and 4 bases at J, with 9 bases between the two ends. The length of the CDR3 is 15 residues. Per germline, CDR1 LGHNA and CDR2 YSLEER. The receptor comes from a man in his fifties or sixties with colorectal cancer. The V gene is TRBV4-3, the J gene TRBJ1-4; D unresolved. Input material: PBMCs. The CDR3 reads CASSQEGQVNEKLFF. The DNA for the CDR3 is TGCGCCAGCAGCCAAGAAGGGCAGGTTAATGAAAAACTGTTTTTT.